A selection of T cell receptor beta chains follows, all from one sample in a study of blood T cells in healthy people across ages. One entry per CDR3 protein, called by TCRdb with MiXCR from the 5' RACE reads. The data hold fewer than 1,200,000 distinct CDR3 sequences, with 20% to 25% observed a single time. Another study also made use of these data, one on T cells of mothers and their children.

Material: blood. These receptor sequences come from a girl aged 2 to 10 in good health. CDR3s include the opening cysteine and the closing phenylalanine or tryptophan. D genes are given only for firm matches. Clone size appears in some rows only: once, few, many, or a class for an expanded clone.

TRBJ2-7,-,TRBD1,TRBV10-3,CAIGTGTGSSYEQYF,TGTGCCATCGGAACCGGGACAGGGAGCTCCTACGAGCAGTACTTC
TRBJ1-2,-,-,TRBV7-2,CASSPGQSLHGYTF,TGTGCCAGCAGCCCCGGACAGTCTCTCCATGGCTACACCTTC
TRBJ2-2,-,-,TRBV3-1,CASSQGAASNTGELFF,TGTGCCAGCAGCCAAGGAGCGGCTTCGAACACCGGGGAGCTGTTTTTT
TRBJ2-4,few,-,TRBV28,CASSQTAGRGLAKNIQYF,TGTGCCAGCAGCCAGACCGCCGGCAGGGGACTAGCCAAAAACATTCAGTACTTC
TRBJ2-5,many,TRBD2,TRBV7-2,CASRSSGEETQYF,TGTGCCAGCCGGTCTAGCGGGGAAGAGACCCAGTACTTC
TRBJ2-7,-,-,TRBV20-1,CSAIRVAGGSYEQYF,TGCAGTGCTATTCGGGTGGCCGGGGGCTCCTACGAGCAGTACTTC
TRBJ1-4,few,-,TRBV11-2,CASSSDRANEKLFF,TGTGCCAGCAGCTCAGACAGAGCCAATGAAAAACTGTTTTTT
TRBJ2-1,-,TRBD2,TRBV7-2,CASSAGLANDEQFF,TGTGCCAGCAGCGCGGGACTAGCGAACGATGAGCAGTTCTTC
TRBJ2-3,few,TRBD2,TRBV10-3,CAIMETSGGIDTQYF,TGTGCCATCATGGAGACTAGCGGGGGTATAGATACGCAGTATTTT
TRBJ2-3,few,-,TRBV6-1,CASSRYGTDTQYF,TGTGCCAGCAGTCGCTACGGCACAGATACGCAGTATTTT
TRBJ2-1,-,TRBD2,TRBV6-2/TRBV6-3,CASSRRGDDNEQFF,TGTGCCAGCAGTAGGCGGGGGGACGACAATGAGCAGTTCTTC
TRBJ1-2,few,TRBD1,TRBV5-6,CASSYVDRWLDYGYTF,TGTGCCAGCAGCTACGTGGACAGGTGGTTGGACTATGGCTACACCTTC
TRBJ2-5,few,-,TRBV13,CASSTSRVETQYF,TGTGCCAGCAGCACCAGCAGGGTCGAGACCCAGTACTTC
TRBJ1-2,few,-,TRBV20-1,CSARDTVINQDGLVGFGYTF,TGCAGTGCTAGAGATACCGTTATTAATCAAGACGGCCTCGTTGGGTTTGGCTACACCTTC
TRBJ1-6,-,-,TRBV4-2,CASSQDLGWDSPLHF,TGTGCCAGCAGCCAAGATCTAGGGTGGGATTCACCCCTCCACTTT
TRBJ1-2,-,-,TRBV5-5,CASGNWESPMSYTF,TGTGCCAGCGGAAACTGGGAGTCACCTATGAGCTACACCTTC